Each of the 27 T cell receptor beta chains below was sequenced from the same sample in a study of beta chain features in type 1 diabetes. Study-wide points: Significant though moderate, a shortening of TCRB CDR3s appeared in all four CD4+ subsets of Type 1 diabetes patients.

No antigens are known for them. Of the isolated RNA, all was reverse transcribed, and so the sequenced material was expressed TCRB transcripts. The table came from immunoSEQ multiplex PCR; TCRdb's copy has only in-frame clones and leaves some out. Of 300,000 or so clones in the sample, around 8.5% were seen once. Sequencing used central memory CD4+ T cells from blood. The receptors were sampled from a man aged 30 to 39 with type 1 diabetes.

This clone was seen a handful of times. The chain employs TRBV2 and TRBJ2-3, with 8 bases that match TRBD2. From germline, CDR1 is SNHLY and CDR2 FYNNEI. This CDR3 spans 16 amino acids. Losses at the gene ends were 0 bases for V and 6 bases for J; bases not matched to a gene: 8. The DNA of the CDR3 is TGTGCCAGCAGTGAAGCGTGGGGACTAGGATGGGATACGCAGTATTTT. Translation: CASSEAWGLGWDTQYF.

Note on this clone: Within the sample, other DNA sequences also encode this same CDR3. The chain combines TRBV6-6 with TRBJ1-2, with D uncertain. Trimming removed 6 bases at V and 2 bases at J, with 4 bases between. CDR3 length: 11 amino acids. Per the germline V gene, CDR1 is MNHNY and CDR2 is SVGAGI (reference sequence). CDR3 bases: TGTGCCAGCAGCCCGAACTATGGCTACACCTTC. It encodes CASSPNYGYTF.

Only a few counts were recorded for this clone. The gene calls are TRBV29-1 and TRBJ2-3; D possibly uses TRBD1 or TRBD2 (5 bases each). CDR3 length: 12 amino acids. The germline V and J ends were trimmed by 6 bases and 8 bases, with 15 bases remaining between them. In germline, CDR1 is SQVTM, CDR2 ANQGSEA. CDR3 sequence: CSVGPPEGTQYF. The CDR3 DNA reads TGCAGCGTGGGACCGCCTGAGGGTACGCAGTATTTT.

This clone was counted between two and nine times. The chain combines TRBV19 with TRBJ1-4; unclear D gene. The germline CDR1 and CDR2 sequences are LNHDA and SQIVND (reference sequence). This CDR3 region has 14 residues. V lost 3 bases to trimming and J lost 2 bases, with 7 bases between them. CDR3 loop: CASSMRGTNEKLFF. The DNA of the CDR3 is TGTGCCAGTAGTATGCGTGGGACTAATGAAAAACTGTTTTTT.

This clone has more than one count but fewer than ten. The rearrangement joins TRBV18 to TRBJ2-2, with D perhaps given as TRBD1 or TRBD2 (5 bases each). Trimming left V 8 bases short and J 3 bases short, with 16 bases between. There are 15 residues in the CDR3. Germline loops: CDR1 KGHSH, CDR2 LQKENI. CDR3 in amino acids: CASPGPGRDTGELFF. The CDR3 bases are TGTGCCAGCCCAGGACCGGGGCGGGACACCGGGGAGCTGTTTTTT.

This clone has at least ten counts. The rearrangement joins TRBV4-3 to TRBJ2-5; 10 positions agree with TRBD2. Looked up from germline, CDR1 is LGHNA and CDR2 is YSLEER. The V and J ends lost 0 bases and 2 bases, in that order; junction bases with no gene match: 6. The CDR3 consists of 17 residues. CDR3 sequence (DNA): TGCGCCAGCAGCCAAGATGTGGCTAGCGGGGGTCAAGAGACCCAGTACTTC. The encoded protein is CASSQDVASGGQETQYF.

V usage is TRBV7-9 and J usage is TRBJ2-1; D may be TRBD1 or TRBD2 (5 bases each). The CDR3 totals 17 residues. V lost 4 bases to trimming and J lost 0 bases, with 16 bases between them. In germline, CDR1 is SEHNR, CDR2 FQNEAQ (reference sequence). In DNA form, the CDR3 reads TGTGCCAGCAGCTCTTTAACCGGGACCACCTCCTACAATGAGCAGTTCTTC. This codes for CASSSLTGTTSYNEQFF.

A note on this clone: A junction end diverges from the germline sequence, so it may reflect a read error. The CDR3 sequence is CASNLEGAQYF. CDR3 bases: TGCGCCAGCAACTTGGAAGGGGCCCAGTACTTC. The J gene is TRBJ2-5, the V gene TRBV5-1, with D tentatively TRBD1 (5 bases). The length of the CDR3 is 11 residues. The germline CDR1 and CDR2 sequences are SGHRS and YFSETQ.

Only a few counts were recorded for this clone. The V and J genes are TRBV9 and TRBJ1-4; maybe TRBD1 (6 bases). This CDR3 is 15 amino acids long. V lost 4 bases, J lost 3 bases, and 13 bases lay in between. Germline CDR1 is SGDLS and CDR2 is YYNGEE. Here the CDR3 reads CASSTTGMANEKLFF. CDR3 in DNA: TGTGCCAGCAGCACCACAGGGATGGCTAATGAAAAACTGTTTTTT.

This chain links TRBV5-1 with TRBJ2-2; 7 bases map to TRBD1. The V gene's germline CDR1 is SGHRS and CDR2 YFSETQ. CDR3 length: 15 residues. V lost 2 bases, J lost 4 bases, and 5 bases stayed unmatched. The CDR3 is CASSFQGQLTGELFF. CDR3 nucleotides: TGCGCCAGCAGCTTCCAGGGACAGCTCACCGGGGAGCTGTTTTTT.

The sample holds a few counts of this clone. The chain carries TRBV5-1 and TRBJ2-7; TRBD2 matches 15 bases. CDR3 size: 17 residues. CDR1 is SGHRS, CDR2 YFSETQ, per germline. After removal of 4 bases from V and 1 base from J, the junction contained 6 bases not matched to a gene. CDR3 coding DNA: TGCGCCAGCAGCCTAGGGACTAGCGGGGGGAATTCCTACGAGCAGTACTTC. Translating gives CASSLGTSGGNSYEQYF.

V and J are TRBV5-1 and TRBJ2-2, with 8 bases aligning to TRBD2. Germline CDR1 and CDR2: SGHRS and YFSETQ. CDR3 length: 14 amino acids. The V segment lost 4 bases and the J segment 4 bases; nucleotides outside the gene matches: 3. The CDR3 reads CASSLSGGTGELFF. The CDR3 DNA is TGCGCCAGCAGCCTGAGCGGGGGCACCGGGGAGCTGTTTTTT.

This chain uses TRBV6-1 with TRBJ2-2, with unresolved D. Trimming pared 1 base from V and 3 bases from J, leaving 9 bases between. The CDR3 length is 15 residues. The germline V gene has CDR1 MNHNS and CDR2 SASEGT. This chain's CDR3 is CASSEGLAYTGELFF. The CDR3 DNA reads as TGTGCCAGCAGTGAAGGGTTGGCGTACACCGGGGAGCTGTTTTTT.

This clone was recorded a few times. CDR3: CSVGGTAGETQYF. The CDR3 coding sequence is TGCAGCGTCGGTGGGACGGCGGGAGAGACCCAGTACTTC. The gene calls are TRBV29-1 and TRBJ2-5, with D perhaps given as TRBD1 or TRBD2 (5 bases each). V shed 6 bases and J shed 4 bases, with 15 bases lying between them. CDR3 length: 13 residues. Germline V CDR1 and CDR2: SQVTM, ANQGSEA.

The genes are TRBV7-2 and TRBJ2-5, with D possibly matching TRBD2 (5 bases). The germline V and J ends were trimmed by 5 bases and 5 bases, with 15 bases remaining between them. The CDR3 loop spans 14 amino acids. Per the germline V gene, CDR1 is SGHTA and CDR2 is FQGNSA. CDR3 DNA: TGTGCCAGCAGCGCAGACCATTCGGGGGAGACCCAGTACTTC. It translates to CASSADHSGETQYF.

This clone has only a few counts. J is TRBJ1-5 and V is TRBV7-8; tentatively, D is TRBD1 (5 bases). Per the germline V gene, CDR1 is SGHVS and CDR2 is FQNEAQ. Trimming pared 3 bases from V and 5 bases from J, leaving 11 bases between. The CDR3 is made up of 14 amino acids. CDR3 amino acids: CASSFLLGDQPQHF. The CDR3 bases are TGTGCCAGCAGCTTTCTTCTGGGGGATCAGCCCCAGCATTTT.

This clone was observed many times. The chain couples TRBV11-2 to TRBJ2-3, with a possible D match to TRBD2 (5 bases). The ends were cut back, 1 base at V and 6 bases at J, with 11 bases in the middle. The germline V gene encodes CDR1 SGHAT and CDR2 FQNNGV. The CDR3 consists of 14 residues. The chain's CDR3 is CASSLVLAQDTQYF. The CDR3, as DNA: TGTGCCAGCAGCTTAGTCCTAGCACAGGATACGCAGTATTTT.

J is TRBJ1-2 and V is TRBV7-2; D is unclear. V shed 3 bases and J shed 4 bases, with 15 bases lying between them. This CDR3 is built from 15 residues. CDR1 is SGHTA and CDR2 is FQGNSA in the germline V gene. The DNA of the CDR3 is TGTGCCAGCAGCTTTCCTGAAAGGGCTCCCTATGGCTACACCTTC. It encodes CASSFPERAPYGYTF.

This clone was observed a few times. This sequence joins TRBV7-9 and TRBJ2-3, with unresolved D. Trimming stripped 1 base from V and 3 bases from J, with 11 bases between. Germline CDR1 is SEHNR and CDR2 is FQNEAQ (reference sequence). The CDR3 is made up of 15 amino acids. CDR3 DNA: TGTGCCAGCAGCTTAGTCGGGCCTCCTACAGATACGCAGTATTTT. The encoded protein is CASSLVGPPTDTQYF. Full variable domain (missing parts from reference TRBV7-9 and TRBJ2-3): DTGVSQNPRHKITKRGQNVTFRCDPISEHNRLYWYRQTLGQGPEFLTYFQNEAQLEKSRLLSDRFSAERPKGSFSTLEIQRTEQGDSAMYLCASSLVGPPTDTQYFGPGTRLTVL.

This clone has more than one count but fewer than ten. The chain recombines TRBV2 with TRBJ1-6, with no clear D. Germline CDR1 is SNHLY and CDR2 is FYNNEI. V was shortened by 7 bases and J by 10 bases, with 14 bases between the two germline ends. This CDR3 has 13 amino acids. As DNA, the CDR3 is TGTGCCAGCACAGACTCCCGGGAGTCACCCCTCCACTTT. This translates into CASTDSRESPLHF.

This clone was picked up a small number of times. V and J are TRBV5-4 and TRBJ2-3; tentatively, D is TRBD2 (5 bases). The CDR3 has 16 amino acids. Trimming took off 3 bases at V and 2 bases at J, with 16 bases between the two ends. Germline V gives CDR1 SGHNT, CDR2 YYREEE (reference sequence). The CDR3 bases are TGTGCCAGCAGCTCCCCCGGAGGAGGATTCACAGATACGCAGTATTTT. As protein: CASSSPGGGFTDTQYF.

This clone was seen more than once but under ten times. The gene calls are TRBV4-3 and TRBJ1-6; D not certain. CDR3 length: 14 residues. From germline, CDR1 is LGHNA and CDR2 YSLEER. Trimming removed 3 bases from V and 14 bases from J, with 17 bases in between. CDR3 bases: TGCGCCAGCAGCCAGAGGGATCGGGTTGGATCCCTCCACTTT. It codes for CASSQRDRVGSLHF.

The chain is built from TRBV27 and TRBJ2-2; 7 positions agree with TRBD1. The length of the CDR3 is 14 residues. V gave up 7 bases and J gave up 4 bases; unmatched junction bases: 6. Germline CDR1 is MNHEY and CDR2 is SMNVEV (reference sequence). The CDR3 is CASTGQILTGELFF. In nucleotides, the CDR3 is TGTGCCAGCACGGGACAGATTCTCACCGGGGAGCTGTTTTTT.

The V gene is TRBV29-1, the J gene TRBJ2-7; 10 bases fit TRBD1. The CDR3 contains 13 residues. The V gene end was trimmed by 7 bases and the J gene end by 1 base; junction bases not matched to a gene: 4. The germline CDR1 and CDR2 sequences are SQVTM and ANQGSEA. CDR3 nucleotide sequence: TGCAGCGCCCGACAGGGGGCTTCCTACGAGCAGTACTTC. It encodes CSARQGASYEQYF.

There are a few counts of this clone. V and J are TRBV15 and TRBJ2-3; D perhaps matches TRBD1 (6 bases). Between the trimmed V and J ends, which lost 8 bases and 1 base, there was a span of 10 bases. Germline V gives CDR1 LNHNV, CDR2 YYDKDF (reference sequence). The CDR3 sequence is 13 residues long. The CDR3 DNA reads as TGTGCCACCGGCTCAGGGGGCACAGATACGCAGTATTTT. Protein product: CATGSGGTDTQYF.

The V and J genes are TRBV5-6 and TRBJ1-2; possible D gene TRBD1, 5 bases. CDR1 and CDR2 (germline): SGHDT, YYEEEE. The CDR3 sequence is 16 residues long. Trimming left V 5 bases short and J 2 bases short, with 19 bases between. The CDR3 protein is CASSGTGWGRNYGYTF. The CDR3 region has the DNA TGTGCCAGCAGTGGAACCGGGTGGGGGAGGAACTATGGCTACACCTTC.

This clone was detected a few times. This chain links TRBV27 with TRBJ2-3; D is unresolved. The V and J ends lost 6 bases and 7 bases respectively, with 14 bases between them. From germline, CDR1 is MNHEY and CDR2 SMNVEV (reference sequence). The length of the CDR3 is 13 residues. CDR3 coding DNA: TGTGCCAGCAGGACTCCCGCCGCATATACGCAGTATTTT. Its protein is CASRTPAAYTQYF.